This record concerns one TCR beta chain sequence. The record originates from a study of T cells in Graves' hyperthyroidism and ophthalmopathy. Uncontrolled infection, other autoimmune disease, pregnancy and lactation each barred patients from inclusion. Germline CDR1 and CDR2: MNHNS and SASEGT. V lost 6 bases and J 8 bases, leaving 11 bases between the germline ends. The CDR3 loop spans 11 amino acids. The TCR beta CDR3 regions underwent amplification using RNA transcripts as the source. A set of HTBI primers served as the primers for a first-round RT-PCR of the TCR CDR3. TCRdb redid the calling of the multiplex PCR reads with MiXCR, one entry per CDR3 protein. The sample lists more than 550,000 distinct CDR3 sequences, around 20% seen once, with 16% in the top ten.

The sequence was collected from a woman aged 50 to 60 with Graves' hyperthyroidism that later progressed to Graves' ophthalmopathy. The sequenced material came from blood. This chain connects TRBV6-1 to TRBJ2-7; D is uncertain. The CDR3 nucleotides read TGTGCCAGCAGCCTCGCCGGACAGCAGTACTTC. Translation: CASSLAGQQYF.